This TCR beta chain emerged from a study of cytomegalovirus exposure and HLA in healthy donors. General study findings and limits: Presence/absence analysis assumed near-uniform sequencing depth across donors. Later findings reportedly placed an Asian-associated ancestry cluster below the 666-donor mean for N-insertions. Per a prior analysis, the majority of TCR beta V segments were productive roughly 87% or roughly 30% of the time.

J was trimmed by 0 bases and V by 4 bases; bases with no gene match: 3. The CDR3 sequence is 15 residues long. Looked up from germline, CDR1 is MDHEN and CDR2 is SYDVKM. In regard to this clone: Its matching antigen is unknown.

The PCR contained 60 Vbeta and 13 Jbeta primers. Assay: immunoSEQ multiplex PCR; the TCRdb copy retains only in-frame clones and omits some. The sample includes approximately 110,000 clones, approximately 83% of them seen just once. The rearrangement joins TRBV28 to TRBJ1-2; 9 bases align to TRBD1. This TCR derives from a man between 18 and 35 years old in good health and CMV-seronegative. Sequenced: PBMCs. CDR3 DNA: TGTGCCAGCAGTTCACAGGGGGCGGCTAACTATGGCTACACCTTC. Protein sequence: CASSSQGAANYGYTF.